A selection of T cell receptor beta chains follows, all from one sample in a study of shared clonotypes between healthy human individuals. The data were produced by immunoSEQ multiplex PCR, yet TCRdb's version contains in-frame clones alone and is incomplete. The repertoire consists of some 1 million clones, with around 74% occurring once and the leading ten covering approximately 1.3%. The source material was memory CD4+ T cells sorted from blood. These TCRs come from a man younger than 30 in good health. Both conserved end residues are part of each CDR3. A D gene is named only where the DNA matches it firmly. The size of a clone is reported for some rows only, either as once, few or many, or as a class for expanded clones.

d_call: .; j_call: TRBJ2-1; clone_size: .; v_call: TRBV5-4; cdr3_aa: CASSLGRQNNNEQFF; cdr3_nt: TGTGCCAGCAGCTTGGGTCGTCAGAATAACAATGAGCAGTTCTTC
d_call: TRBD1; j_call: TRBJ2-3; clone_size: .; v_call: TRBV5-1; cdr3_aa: CASSSTGGSLADTQYF; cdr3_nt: TGCGCCAGCAGCTCTACAGGGGGCTCCTTAGCGGATACGCAGTATTTT
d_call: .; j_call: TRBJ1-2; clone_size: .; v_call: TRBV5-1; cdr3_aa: CASSYGGEGGYTF; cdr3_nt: TGCGCCAGCAGCTACGGGGGCGAGGGTGGCTACACCTTC
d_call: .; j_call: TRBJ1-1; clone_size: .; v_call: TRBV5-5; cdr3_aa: CASSPRTDREAFF; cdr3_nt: TGTGCCAGCAGCCCCAGGACAGACCGTGAAGCTTTCTTT
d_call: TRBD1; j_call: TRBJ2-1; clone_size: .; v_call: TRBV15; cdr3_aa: CATSYRGLYNEQFF; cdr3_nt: TGTGCCACCAGTTACAGGGGGCTCTACAATGAGCAGTTCTTC
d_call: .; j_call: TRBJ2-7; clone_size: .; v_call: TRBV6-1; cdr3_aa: CASSALQGTNDEQYF; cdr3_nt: TGTGCCAGCAGTGCCTTGCAGGGGACCAACGACGAGCAGTACTTC
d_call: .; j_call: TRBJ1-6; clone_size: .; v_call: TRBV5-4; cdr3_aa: CASSLALGGPNSPLHF; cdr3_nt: TGTGCCAGCAGCTTGGCCTTGGGGGGGCCCAATTCACCCCTCCACTTT
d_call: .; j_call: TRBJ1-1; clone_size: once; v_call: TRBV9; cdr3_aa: CASSGGQTSNTEAFF; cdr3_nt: TGTGCCAGCAGCGGAGGACAAACCTCGAACACTGAAGCTTTCTTT
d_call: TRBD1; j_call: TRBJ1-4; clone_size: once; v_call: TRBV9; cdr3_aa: CASSVDRGEKLFF; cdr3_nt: TGTGCCAGCAGCGTAGACAGGGGTGAAAAACTGTTTTTT
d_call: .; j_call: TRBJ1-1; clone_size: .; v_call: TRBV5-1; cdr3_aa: CASSLNGVEMNTEAFF; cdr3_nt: TGCGCCAGCAGCTTGAACGGAGTGGAGATGAACACTGAAGCTTTCTTT
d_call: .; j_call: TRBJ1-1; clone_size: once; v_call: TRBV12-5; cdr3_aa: CASGLGPRWREQNTEAFF; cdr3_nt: TGTGCTAGTGGTTTGGGCCCTCGGTGGAGGGAACAAAACACTGAAGCTTTCTTT
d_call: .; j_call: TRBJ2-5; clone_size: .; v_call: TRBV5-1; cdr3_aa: CASSLGTREETQYF; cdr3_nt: TGCGCCAGCAGCTTGGGTACGAGGGAGGAGACCCAGTACTTC
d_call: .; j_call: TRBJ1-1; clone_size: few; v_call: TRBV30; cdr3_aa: CAWSGPIGAFF; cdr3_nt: TGTGCCTGGAGTGGCCCTATTGGAGCTTTCTTT
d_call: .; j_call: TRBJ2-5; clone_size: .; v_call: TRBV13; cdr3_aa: CASSPRTARETQYF; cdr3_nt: TGTGCCAGCAGCCCTCGGACAGCCCGGGAGACCCAGTACTTC
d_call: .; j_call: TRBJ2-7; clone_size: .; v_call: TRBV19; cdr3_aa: CASSRGPSYEQYF; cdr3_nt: TGTGCCAGTAGCCGGGGACCGAGCTACGAGCAGTACTTC
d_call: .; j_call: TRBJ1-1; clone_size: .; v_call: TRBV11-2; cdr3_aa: CASSLEYRVATEAFF; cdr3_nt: TGTGCCAGCAGCTTAGAATACAGGGTAGCGACTGAAGCTTTCTTT
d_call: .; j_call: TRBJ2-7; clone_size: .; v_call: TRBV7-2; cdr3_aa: CASSPEGRGYYEQYF; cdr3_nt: TGTGCCAGCAGCCCGGAGGGGCGGGGTTACTACGAGCAGTACTTC
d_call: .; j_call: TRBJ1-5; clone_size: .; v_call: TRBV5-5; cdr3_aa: CASSLQGLSNQPQHF; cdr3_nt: TGTGCCAGCAGCTTACAGGGACTTAGCAATCAGCCCCAGCATTTT
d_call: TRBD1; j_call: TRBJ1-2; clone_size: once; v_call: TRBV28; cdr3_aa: CASSEQGYGYTF; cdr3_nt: TGTGCCAGCAGTGAACAGGGGTACGGCTACACCTTC
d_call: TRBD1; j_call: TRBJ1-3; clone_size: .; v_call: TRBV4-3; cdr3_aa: CASSQAPVQDRETLGNTIYF; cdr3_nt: TGCGCCAGCAGCCAAGCCCCGGTGCAGGACAGGGAGACTCTCGGAAACACCATATATTTT
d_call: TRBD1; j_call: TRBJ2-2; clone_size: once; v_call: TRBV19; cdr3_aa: CASSKGSTGTTGELFF; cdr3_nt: TGTGCCAGTAGTAAGGGATCGACAGGGACCACCGGGGAGCTGTTTTTT
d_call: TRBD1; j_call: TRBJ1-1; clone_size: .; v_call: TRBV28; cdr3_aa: CASSLVRGGLLF; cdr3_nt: TGTGCCAGCAGTTTGGTCAGGGGGGGGTTGTTGTTT
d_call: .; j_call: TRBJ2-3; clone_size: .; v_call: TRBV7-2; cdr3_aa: CASSLVSATDTQYF; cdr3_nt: TGTGCCAGCAGCTTAGTGTCAGCGACAGATACGCAGTATTTT
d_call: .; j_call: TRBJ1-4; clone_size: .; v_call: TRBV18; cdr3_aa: CASSPSQGGEKLFF; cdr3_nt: TGTGCCAGCTCACCAAGTCAGGGAGGCGAAAAACTGTTTTTT
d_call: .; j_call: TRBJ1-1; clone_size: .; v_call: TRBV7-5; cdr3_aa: CASSLTVEAFF; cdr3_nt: TGTGCCAGCAGCTTAACCGTCGAAGCTTTCTTT
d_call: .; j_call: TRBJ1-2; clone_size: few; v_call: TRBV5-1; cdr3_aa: CASSGRNGYTF; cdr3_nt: TGCGCCAGCAGCGGGAGGAATGGCTACACCTTC
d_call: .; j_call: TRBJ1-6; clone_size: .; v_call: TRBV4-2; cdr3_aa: CASSPAKDNSPLHF; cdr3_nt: TGTGCCAGCAGCCCAGCTAAAGATAATTCACCCCTCCACTTT
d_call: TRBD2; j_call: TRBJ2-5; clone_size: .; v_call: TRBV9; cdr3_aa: CASSPSGREETQYF; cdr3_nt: TGTGCCAGCAGCCCTAGCGGGAGAGAAGAGACCCAGTACTTC
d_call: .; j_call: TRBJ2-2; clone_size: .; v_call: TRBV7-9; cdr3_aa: CASSPIGRDTGELFF; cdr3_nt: TGTGCCAGCAGCCCGATCGGCAGGGACACCGGGGAGCTGTTTTTT
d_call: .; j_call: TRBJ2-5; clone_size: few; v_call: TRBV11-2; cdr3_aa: CASSLGLVGETQYF; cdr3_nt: TGTGCCAGCAGCTTAGGACTAGTGGGAGAGACCCAGTACTTC
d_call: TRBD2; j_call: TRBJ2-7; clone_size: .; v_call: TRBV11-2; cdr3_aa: CASSSGGEQYF; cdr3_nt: TGTGCCAGCAGCTCGGGGGGCGAGCAGTACTTC
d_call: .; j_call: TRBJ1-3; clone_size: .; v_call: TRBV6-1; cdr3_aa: CASRAGAGNTIYF; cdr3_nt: TGTGCCAGCCGAGCAGGGGCTGGAAACACCATATATTTT
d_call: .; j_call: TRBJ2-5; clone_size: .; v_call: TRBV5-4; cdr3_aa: CASSLPGREETQYF; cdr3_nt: TGTGCCAGCAGCTTGCCAGGGAGAGAAGAGACCCAGTACTTC
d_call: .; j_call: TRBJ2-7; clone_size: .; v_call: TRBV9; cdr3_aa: CASSVGVLPYEQYF; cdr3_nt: TGTGCCAGCAGCGTAGGGGTCCTCCCCTACGAGCAGTACTTC
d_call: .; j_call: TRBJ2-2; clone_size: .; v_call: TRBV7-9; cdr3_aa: CASSFSGSANTGELFF; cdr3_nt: TGTGCCAGCAGCTTCAGCGGAAGCGCGAACACCGGGGAGCTGTTTTTT
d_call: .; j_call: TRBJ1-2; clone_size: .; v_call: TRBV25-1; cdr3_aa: CASSQGGGYTF; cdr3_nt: TGTGCCAGCAGTCAAGGGGGTGGCTACACCTTC
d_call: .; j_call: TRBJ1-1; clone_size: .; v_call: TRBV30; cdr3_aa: CAWLTYNTEAFF; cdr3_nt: TGTGCCTGGCTGACATATAACACTGAAGCTTTCTTT
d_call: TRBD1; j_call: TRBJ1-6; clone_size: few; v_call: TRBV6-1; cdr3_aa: CATRTGDLRNSPLHF; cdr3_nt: TGTGCCACTCGGACAGGGGATCTTCGGAATTCACCCCTCCACTTT
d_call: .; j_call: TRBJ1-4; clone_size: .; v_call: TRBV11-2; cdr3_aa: CASSPGLDEKLFF; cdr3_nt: TGTGCCAGCAGCCCGGGGTTAGACGAAAAACTGTTTTTT
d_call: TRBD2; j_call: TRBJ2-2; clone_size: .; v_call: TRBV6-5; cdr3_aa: CGTREGNTGELFF; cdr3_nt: TGTGGGACGAGGGAGGGGAACACCGGGGAGCTGTTTTTT
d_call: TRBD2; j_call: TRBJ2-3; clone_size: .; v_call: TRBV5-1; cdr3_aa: CASSKGLAGGTSTDTQYF; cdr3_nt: TGCGCCAGCAGCAAGGGACTAGCGGGAGGGACTAGCACAGATACGCAGTATTTT
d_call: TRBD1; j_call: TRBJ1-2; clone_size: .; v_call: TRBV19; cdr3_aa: CASSPMTRGRNQGSDGYTF; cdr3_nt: TGTGCCAGTAGTCCAATGACCAGGGGGCGAAATCAAGGGAGTGATGGCTACACCTTC
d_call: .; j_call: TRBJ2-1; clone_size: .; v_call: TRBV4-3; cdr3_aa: CASSPLYFTEQFF; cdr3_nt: TGCGCCAGCAGCCCCCTCTATTTTACCGAGCAGTTCTTC
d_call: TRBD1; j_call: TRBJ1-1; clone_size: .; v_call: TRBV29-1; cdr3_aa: CSASSGQGSTEAFF; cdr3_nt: TGCAGCGCTTCTTCGGGACAGGGGAGCACTGAAGCTTTCTTT
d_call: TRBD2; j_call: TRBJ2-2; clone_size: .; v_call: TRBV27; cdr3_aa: CASSLWEGGELFF; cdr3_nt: TGTGCCAGCAGTTTATGGGAGGGCGGGGAGCTGTTTTTT
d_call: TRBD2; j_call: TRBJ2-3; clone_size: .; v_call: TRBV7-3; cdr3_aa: CASSFSGTSGDTQYF; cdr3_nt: TGTGCCAGCAGCTTTTCCGGGACTAGCGGAGATACGCAGTATTTT
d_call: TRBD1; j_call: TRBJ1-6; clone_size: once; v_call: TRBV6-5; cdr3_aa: CASRKSDRGNSPLHF; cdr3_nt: TGTGCCAGCAGGAAATCGGACAGGGGCAATTCACCCCTCCACTTT
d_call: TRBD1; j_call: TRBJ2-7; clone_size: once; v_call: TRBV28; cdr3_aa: CASRTGTGPYEQYF; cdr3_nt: TGTGCCAGCAGAACCGGGACAGGACCCTACGAGCAGTACTTC
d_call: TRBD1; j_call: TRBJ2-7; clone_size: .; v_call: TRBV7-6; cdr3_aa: CASSLATGGAPGVDDEQYF; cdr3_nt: TGTGCCAGCAGCTTAGCCACAGGGGGCGCGCCGGGAGTGGACGACGAGCAGTACTTC
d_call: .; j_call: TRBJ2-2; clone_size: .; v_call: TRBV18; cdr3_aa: CASSPQGNGELFF; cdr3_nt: TGTGCCAGCTCACCACAGGGGAACGGGGAGCTGTTTTTT
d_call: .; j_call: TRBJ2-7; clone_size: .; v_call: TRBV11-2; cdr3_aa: CASSLELRGPYEQYF; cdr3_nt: TGTGCCAGCAGCTTAGAACTTCGGGGACCCTACGAGCAGTACTTC
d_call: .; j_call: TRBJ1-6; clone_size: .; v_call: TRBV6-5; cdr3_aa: CASSQGSYNSPLHF; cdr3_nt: TGTGCCAGCAGTCAAGGCTCCTATAATTCACCCCTCCACTTT